A selection of T cell receptor beta chains follows, all from one sample in a study of CD8 T cells in ankylosing spondylitis. Using its own MiXCR run on the 5' RACE reads, TCRdb lists one record per CDR3 protein. The table shows 35,000 or so distinct CDR3 sequences, with more than 15% occurring only once. Sequences were obtained from blood. All receptors come from a male donor with ankylosing spondylitis or in good health (not recorded which). The CDR3 runs from the conserved cysteine through the conserved F or W. Clone size appears in some rows only: once, few, many, or a class for an expanded clone.

cdr3_aa clone_size j_call v_call
CASSFSLVGAKTQYF . TRBJ2-5 TRBV28
CASITTGTSANNEQFF few TRBJ2-1 TRBV2
CASSLDMNTEAFF . TRBJ1-1 TRBV7-2
CASSLWRVSYNEQFF . TRBJ2-1 TRBV12-3/TRBV12-4
CSVPGQTLNYGYTF . TRBJ1-2 TRBV29-1
CAISGPGEAFF . TRBJ1-1 TRBV10-3
CASSADLHEQFF few TRBJ2-1 TRBV7-2
CASRPNNQPQHF . TRBJ1-5 TRBV28
CASSPRGKYEQYF . TRBJ2-7 TRBV27
CASSRLGPSTDTQYF few TRBJ2-3 TRBV12-3/TRBV12-4
CASSLVARAGELFF few TRBJ2-2 TRBV28
CASTSRGGVYGYTF few TRBJ1-2 TRBV28
CASRELAVQETQYF few TRBJ2-5 TRBV2
CASSPSGVEQFF once TRBJ2-1 TRBV7-2
CASSLSTGHSTGELFF few TRBJ2-2 TRBV5-1
CASSNRDVSYEQYF few TRBJ2-7 TRBV3-1
CSAWKGRADTQYF many TRBJ2-3 TRBV20-1
CASSEAGGKGEQFF . TRBJ2-1 TRBV6-2/TRBV6-3
CSVQGAGNTEAFF many TRBJ1-1 TRBV29-1
CASSLVGSSYNEQFF few TRBJ2-1 TRBV5-1
CAIRDIAKNIQYF many TRBJ2-4 TRBV6-2/TRBV6-3
CSVETSGSSIQYF few TRBJ2-4 TRBV29-1
CASSSTGGANTEAFF medium-sized TRBJ1-1 TRBV4-1
CASSLNPRGYAYEQYF few TRBJ2-7 TRBV12-3/TRBV12-4
CASSLLSGGQYNEQFF . TRBJ2-1 TRBV12-3/TRBV12-4
CASSRSGGELFF . TRBJ2-2 TRBV7-9
CASSGGTGELFF . TRBJ2-2 TRBV2
CASSLEVGDPAFF few TRBJ1-1 TRBV12-3/TRBV12-4
CASSYTGELFF once TRBJ2-2 TRBV2
CATSDPAGEEKLFF . TRBJ1-4 TRBV24-1
CVSTTAGRGNNEQFF . TRBJ2-1 TRBV12-3/TRBV12-4
CASSFLAGVAKNIQYF few TRBJ2-4 TRBV28
CASSLLEVTEKLFF . TRBJ1-4 TRBV12-3/TRBV12-4
CSVTGAIRPSTDTQYF . TRBJ2-3 TRBV29-1
CASSYSRGIYEQFF . TRBJ2-1 TRBV6-2/TRBV6-3
CSARDLLGARPGELFF many TRBJ2-2 TRBV20-1
CSAIEDDTQYF few TRBJ2-3 TRBV20-1
CASSIDLEPGELFF few TRBJ2-2 TRBV6-2/TRBV6-3
CATGRGNTGELFF . TRBJ2-2 TRBV7-9
CASSLDREGEAFF . TRBJ1-1 TRBV7-3